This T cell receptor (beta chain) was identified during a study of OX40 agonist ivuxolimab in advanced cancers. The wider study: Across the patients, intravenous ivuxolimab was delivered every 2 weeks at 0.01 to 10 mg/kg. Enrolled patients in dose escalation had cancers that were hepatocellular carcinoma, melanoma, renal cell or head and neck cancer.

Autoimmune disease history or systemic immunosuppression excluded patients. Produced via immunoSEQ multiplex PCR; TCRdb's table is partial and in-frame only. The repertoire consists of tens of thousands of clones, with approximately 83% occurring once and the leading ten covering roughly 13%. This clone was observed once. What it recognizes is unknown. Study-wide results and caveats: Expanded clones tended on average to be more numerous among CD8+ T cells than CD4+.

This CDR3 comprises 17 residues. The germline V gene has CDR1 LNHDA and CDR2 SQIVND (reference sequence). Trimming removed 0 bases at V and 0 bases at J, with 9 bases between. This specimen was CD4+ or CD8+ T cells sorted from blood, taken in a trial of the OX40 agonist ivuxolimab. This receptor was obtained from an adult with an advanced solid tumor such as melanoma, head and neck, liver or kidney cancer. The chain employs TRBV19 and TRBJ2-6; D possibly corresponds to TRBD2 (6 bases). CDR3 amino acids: CASSIDHGGSGANVLTF. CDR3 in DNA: TGTGCCAGTAGTATAGATCACGGGGGCTCTGGGGCCAACGTCCTGACTTTC.